The 26 T cell receptor beta chains in this list originate from one sample, sequenced in a study of CD8 T cells in Susac syndrome. An input of about 0.45 to 1 ug of RNA was subjected to reverse transcription using random hexamers. TCRdb re-derived calls from the immunoSEQ multiplex PCR reads in MiXCR, one entry per CDR3 protein. The sample contains more than 150,000 distinct CDR3 sequences, about 95% of which appear only once. The sample comprised CD4+ T cells from PBMCs. The receptors originated from a human donor with Susac syndrome.

The chain joins TRBV20-1 to TRBJ2-5; 7 nucleotides match TRBD2. Germline CDR1 DFQATT, CDR2 SNEGSKA (reference sequence). With V trimmed by 3 bases and J by 5 bases, 3 bases remained unmatched. There are 12 residues in the CDR3. The CDR3 sequence: CSASDGRETQYF. CDR3 bases: TGCAGTGCTAGTGACGGGAGGGAGACCCAGTACTTC.

This sequence joins TRBV27 and TRBJ2-3, with D perhaps given as TRBD1 or TRBD2 (5 bases each). The CDR3 is 12 residues long. With 2 bases removed from V and 8 bases from J, the gap between germline ends came to 8 bases. Per the germline V gene, CDR1 is MNHEY and CDR2 is SMNVEV (reference sequence). The CDR3, as DNA: TGTGCCAGCAGTTTACCTGGGGGTACGCAGTATTTT. Its protein product is CASSLPGGTQYF.

The rearrangement uses TRBV9 and TRBJ2-7; 12 nucleotides agree with TRBD2. The CDR3 has 16 amino acids. J lost 5 bases, V lost 3 bases, and 9 bases had no gene match. Germline CDR1 reads SGDLS; CDR2 reads YYNGEE. CDR3 sequence reads: CASSARPRLAGDEQYF. The CDR3 DNA reads as TGTGCCAGCAGCGCGAGGCCGCGACTAGCGGGGGACGAGCAGTACTTC.

The chain links TRBV3-1 to TRBJ2-1, with 7 positions matching TRBD1. This CDR3 has 15 residues. Trimming at V came to 4 bases and at J to 1 base, leaving 4 bases not matched to a gene. Germline V gene lookup returns CDR1 LGHDT and CDR2 YNNKEL (reference sequence). CDR3: CASSLGTESYNEQFF. CDR3 coding DNA: TGTGCCAGCAGCCTTGGGACAGAGTCCTACAATGAGCAGTTCTTC.

J is TRBJ2-3 and V is TRBV29-1, with D tentatively TRBD2 (5 bases). V was shortened by 3 bases and J by 6 bases, with 7 bases between the two germline ends. Per germline, CDR1 SQVTM and CDR2 ANQGSEA. This CDR3 is 11 amino acids long. The CDR3 spells CSVDVADTQYF. In nucleotides, the CDR3 is TGCAGCGTTGATGTAGCGGATACGCAGTATTTT.

A word on this clonotype: The junction differs from germline at one of its ends, possibly a read error. The chain recombines TRBV3-1 with TRBJ1-6; the D is unclear. Germline-derived CDR1 and CDR2 are LGHDT and YNNKEL (reference sequence). This CDR3 comprises 16 residues. The CDR3 bases are TGTACCAGCAGCCAAGGTCTAAATCTAGGCTCTTTCCCCCTCCACTTT. It encodes CTSSQGLNLGSFPLHF.

This chain joins TRBV20-1 and TRBJ1-4; TRBD1 aligns across 7 bases. Germline CDR1 and CDR2: DFQATT and SNEGSKA (reference sequence). The CDR3 consists of 14 residues. J lost 4 bases, V lost 6 bases, and 8 bases had no gene match. The CDR3 nucleotides read TGCAGTGCGCAGGACAGGCGTTTTAATGAAAAACTGTTTTTT. Protein product: CSAQDRRFNEKLFF.

This chain joins TRBV7-3 and TRBJ2-7, with TRBD1 as a possible D gene (5 bases). The CDR3 totals 13 residues. Germline CDR1 SGHTA, CDR2 FQGTGA. Trimming took 1 base from V and 5 from J, leaving 9 bases between them. In DNA form, the CDR3 reads TGTGCCAGCAGCTTAAAGGTCAGGGACGAGCAGTACTTC. Translation: CASSLKVRDEQYF.

The chain couples TRBV3-1 to TRBJ2-5; D ambiguous. Germline CDR1 LGHDT, CDR2 YNNKEL (reference sequence). Trimming took off 0 bases at V and 3 bases at J, with 8 bases between the two ends. The CDR3 extends over 14 amino acids. The CDR3 DNA reads as TGTGCCAGCAGCCAAGATGCCAGAGAAGAGACCCAGTACTTC. Amino acids: CASSQDAREETQYF.

The chain couples TRBV29-1 to TRBJ2-1, with 9 positions matching TRBD1. Unmatched junction bases numbered 17, after V lost 7 bases and J lost 7 bases. CDR1 is SQVTM and CDR2 is ANQGSEA in the germline V gene. This CDR3 has 16 amino acids. The CDR3 protein is CSGYCRTGEGRNEQFF. CDR3 bases: TGCAGCGGCTACTGCCGGACAGGGGAAGGGAGGAATGAGCAGTTCTTC.

The CDR3 nucleotides are TGTGCCAGCAGTGCCCAGACTAGCGGGGGGCCCTACGAGCAGTACTTC. Translated, it gives CASSAQTSGGPYEQYF. The rearrangement uses TRBV25-1 and TRBJ2-7, with 13 bases lining up with TRBD2. J was trimmed by 2 bases and V by 4 bases; bases with no gene match: 5. Germline CDR1 and CDR2: MGHDK and SYGVNS. The CDR3 consists of 16 residues.

The chain joins TRBV15 to TRBJ2-5; 10 bases line up with TRBD1. The germline gives CDR1 LNHNV, CDR2 YYDKDF (reference sequence). V lost 1 base and J lost 5; bases outside the gene matches: 7. The CDR3 has 16 residues. The CDR3 coding sequence is TGTGCCACCAGCAGAGGGACAGGGGGAGTTGGGGAGACCCAGTACTTC. Encoded protein: CATSRGTGGVGETQYF.

This rearrangement joins TRBV24-1 to TRBJ2-3, with 9 bases identical to TRBD1. The CDR3 has 16 residues. Germline values: CDR1 KGHDR, CDR2 SFDVKD. With V trimmed by 4 bases and J by 6 bases, 10 bases remained unmatched. The CDR3 reads CATSDTGTGPADTQYF. The CDR3 coding sequence is TGTGCCACCAGTGACACCGGGACAGGGCCGGCGGATACGCAGTATTTT.

This clonotype was seen only once. This chain joins TRBV5-4 and TRBJ2-5; D tentatively reads TRBD1 or TRBD2 (6 bases each). CDR1 is SGHNT and CDR2 is YYREEE in the germline V gene (reference sequence). The CDR3 has 14 residues. Trimming stripped 2 bases from V and 5 bases from J, with 13 bases between. This chain's CDR3 is CASSLRGPWETQYF. The CDR3 region has the DNA TGTGCCAGCAGCTTACGGGGGCCGTGGGAGACCCAGTACTTC. Drawing the rest from reference TRBV5-4 and TRBJ2-5, the complete variable domain is ETGVTQSPTHLIKTRGQQVTLRCSSQSGHNTVSWYQQALGQGPQFIFQYYREEENGRGNFPPRFSGLQFPNYSSELNVNALELDDSALYLCASSLRGPWETQYFGPGTRLLVL.

The J gene is TRBJ2-7, the V gene TRBV6-2 or TRBV6-3, with D perhaps TRBD1 (6 bases). The V gene lost 7 bases and the J gene lost 1 base, with 17 bases spanning the gap. Per the germline V gene, CDR1 is MNHEY and CDR2 is SVGEGT. The CDR3 length is 15 residues. CDR3 in amino acids: CASNPRTATSYEQYF. CDR3 sequence (DNA): TGTGCCAGCAACCCGCGGACAGCAACTTCCTACGAGCAGTACTTC.

This sequence joins TRBV20-1 and TRBJ1-1; 8 bases line up with TRBD1. Germline CDR1 is DFQATT and CDR2 is SNEGSKA (reference sequence). The V gene end was trimmed by 2 bases and the J gene end by 5 bases; junction bases not matched to a gene: 10. The CDR3 is 15 residues long. CDR3 sequence: CSARLGDRSGTEAFF. The CDR3 DNA sequence: TGCAGTGCTAGACTTGGGGACAGGTCAGGGACTGAAGCTTTCTTT.

This clonotype was counted between two and nine times. The genes are TRBV7-9 and TRBJ2-1; 7 nucleotides align to TRBD2. The CDR3 contains 15 residues. Germline V gene data show CDR1 as SEHNR and CDR2 as FQNEAQ (reference sequence). The junction had 4 bases not matched to a gene; V was cut back by 5 bases and J by 0 bases. CDR3 residues: CASSPRGSSYNEQFF. The DNA of the CDR3 is TGTGCCAGCAGCCCGCGGGGGAGCTCCTACAATGAGCAGTTCTTC.

The CDR3, as DNA: TGTGCCAGCATCCGGGACTCCCACACCGGGGAGCTGTTTTTT. It is translated as CASIRDSHTGELFF. The V and J genes are TRBV2 and TRBJ2-2, with a weak D call TRBD2 (6 bases). The CDR3 totals 14 residues. The germline V gene has CDR1 SNHLY and CDR2 FYNNEI. Trimming shortened V by 7 bases and J by 3 bases, and 12 bases separated the two germline ends.

The chain combines TRBV4-2 with TRBJ1-1; D is uncertain. Trimming removed 2 bases at V and 1 base at J, with 5 bases between. From germline, CDR1 is LGHNA and CDR2 YNFKEQ. This CDR3 is built from 13 residues. The DNA of the CDR3 is TGTGCCAGCAGCCAAATGCCGAACACTGAAGCTTTCTTT. Translating gives CASSQMPNTEAFF.

CDR3 nucleotide sequence: TGTGCCAGCAGCTACGAAGCGGGGGGGCTGGGGACCCAGTACTTC. Amino acids: CASSYEAGGLGTQYF. The chain couples TRBV12-3 or TRBV12-4 to TRBJ2-5; 10 nucleotides line up with TRBD2. This CDR3 has 15 amino acids. J gave up 7 bases and V 6 bases, and 11 bases lay outside the gene matches.

The rearrangement joins TRBV5-6 to TRBJ1-1; D unclear. The V gene's germline CDR1 is SGHDT and CDR2 YYEEEE. The CDR3 has 14 residues. Trimming removed 6 bases from V and 2 bases from J, with 14 bases in between. The CDR3 sequence: CASNFWQTNTEAFF. The CDR3 bases are TGTGCCAGCAACTTCTGGCAGACCAACACTGAAGCTTTCTTT. The variable domain in full, completed from reference TRBV5-6 and TRBJ1-1, reads DAGVTQSPTHLIKTRGQQVTLRCSPKSGHDTVSWYQQALGQGPQFIFQYYEEEERQRGNFPDRFSGHQFPNYSSELNVNALLLGDSALYLCASNFWQTNTEAFFGQGTRLTVV.

V gene TRBV7-3 combines with J gene TRBJ2-7, with D hard to call. Trimming took 2 bases from V and 1 from J, leaving 6 bases between them. Per the germline V gene, CDR1 is SGHTA and CDR2 is FQGTGA. The CDR3 totals 13 residues. The CDR3 here is CASSLLGSYEQYF. The CDR3 DNA reads TGTGCCAGCAGCTTATTAGGGTCCTACGAGCAGTACTTC.

This chain connects TRBV19 to TRBJ1-2, with D perhaps TRBD1 (5 bases). This CDR3 region has 16 residues. Trimming stripped 6 bases from V and 4 bases from J, with 21 bases between. The germline gives CDR1 LNHDA, CDR2 SQIVND (reference sequence). CDR3 sequence reads: CASSGGGTALGYGYTF. The CDR3 region has the DNA TGTGCCAGTAGCGGTGGTGGGACGGCCCTTGGCTATGGCTACACCTTC. Together with reference TRBV19 and TRBJ1-2, the CDR3 gives the full variable domain: DGGITQSPKYLFRKEGQNVTLSCEQNLNHDAMYWYRQDPGQGLRLIYYSQIVNDFQKGDIAEGYSVSREKKESFPLTVTSAQKNPTAFYLCASSGGGTALGYGYTFGSGTRLTVV.

The chain is built from TRBV4-2 and TRBJ1-1; 8 nucleotides align to TRBD1. The CDR3 runs 15 residues. Germline V gene data show CDR1 as LGHNA and CDR2 as YNFKEQ. Trimming took 4 bases from V and 3 from J; bases not matched to a gene: 7. In DNA form, the CDR3 reads TGTGCCAGCAGCCCTAAGACAGGGGTGGACACTGAAGCTTTCTTT. Protein sequence: CASSPKTGVDTEAFF.

The chain carries TRBV11-1 and TRBJ2-5; D not resolved. The CDR3 extends over 12 amino acids. Germline V CDR1 and CDR2: SGHAT, FQDESV (reference sequence). The V end was cut by 2 bases, the J end by 4 bases, with 5 bases between. The CDR3 DNA sequence: TGTGCCAGCAGCTTACCGAGAGAGACCCAGTACTTC. This translates into CASSLPRETQYF. The whole variable domain, filled in from reference TRBV11-1 and TRBJ2-5, reads EAEVAQSPRYKITEKSQAVAFWCDPISGHATLYWYRQILGQGPELLVQFQDESVVDDSQLPKDRFSAERLKGVDSTLKIQPAELGDSAMYLCASSLPRETQYFGPGTRLLVL.

The gene calls are TRBV6-6 and TRBJ2-1; possible D gene TRBD1, 5 bases. V lost 6 bases and J lost 6, with 15 bases in between. The CDR3 loop spans 14 amino acids. Germline V gives CDR1 MNHNY, CDR2 SVGAGI (reference sequence). The DNA for the CDR3 is TGTGCCAGCAGGGAACAATGGGGCAGCAATGAGCAGTTCTTC. It translates to CASREQWGSNEQFF.